One and the same sample provided the 24 T cell receptor beta chains below, sequenced in a study of shared clonotypes between healthy human individuals. Measured with immunoSEQ multiplex PCR; TCRdb has only the in-frame clones, and not every one. The table includes about 590,000 clones, roughly 96% detected once. Naive-designated CD8 cells lacked CD45RO, were positively enriched for CCR7, and omitted terminally differentiated effector memory CD45RA+ cells. The sample comprised naive CD8+ T cells sorted from blood. These receptors all come from a woman aged 30 to 39 in good health.

The chain employs TRBV27 and TRBJ1-4; D unclear. Trimming took off 6 bases at V and 5 bases at J, with 10 bases between the two ends. Germline V gene data show CDR1 as MNHEY and CDR2 as SMNVEV (reference sequence). The length of the CDR3 is 13 residues. The CDR3 protein is CASSVSLNEKLFF. DNA for the CDR3: TGTGCCAGCAGCGTCTCACTGAATGAAAAACTGTTTTTT.

The chain joins TRBV4-1 to TRBJ2-1, with a weak D call TRBD1 (5 bases). The V gene's germline CDR1 is MGHRA and CDR2 YSYEKL. V was shortened by 0 bases and J by 0 bases, with 18 bases between the two germline ends. The CDR3 sequence is 19 residues long. The CDR3 DNA sequence: TGCGCCAGCAGCCAAGAAGATGGGGCCTACAGGTCCTCCTACAATGAGCAGTTCTTC. Translation: CASSQEDGAYRSSYNEQFF.

The rearrangement joins TRBV10-2 to TRBJ1-5; unclear D gene. The germline gives CDR1 WSHSY, CDR2 SAAADI. V dropped 3 bases and J dropped 1 base, with 10 bases sitting between them. CDR3 length: 15 amino acids. This chain's CDR3 is CASSEEGSSNQPQHF. CDR3 DNA: TGCGCCAGCAGTGAAGAGGGTTCGAGCAATCAGCCCCAGCATTTT.

The chain recombines TRBV4-2 with TRBJ2-7; TRBD2 matches 7 bases. The length of the CDR3 is 16 residues. V lost 4 bases, J lost 1 base, and 10 bases stayed unmatched. Germline V gene sequence: CDR1 LGHNA, CDR2 YNFKEQ. The CDR3 DNA follows: TGTGCCAGCAGCCCCAACGTCCTAGCGGTATCCTACGAGCAGTACTTC. Protein product: CASSPNVLAVSYEQYF.

The CDR3 DNA sequence: TGCGCCAGCAGCCCCGGGACAGGGTGGATCGAGCAGTACTTC. It is translated as CASSPGTGWIEQYF. V gene TRBV4-1 combines with J gene TRBJ2-7; 9 positions agree with TRBD1. The CDR3 loop spans 14 amino acids. V dropped 4 bases and J dropped 6; count of bases not matched to a gene: 7. Germline-derived CDR1 and CDR2 are MGHRA and YSYEKL.

This CDR3 reads CASGNRGITYEQYF. CDR3 nucleotides: TGTGCCAGCGGAAACAGGGGAATTACTTACGAGCAGTACTTC. The chain uses TRBV28 and TRBJ2-7; 7 bases match TRBD1. The CDR3 is 14 amino acids. Germline V gene sequence: CDR1 MDHEN, CDR2 SYDVKM. V was pared by 8 bases and J by 4 bases, with 11 bases of the junction left unmatched.

The chain has TRBV27 and TRBJ2-7; D gene uncertain. V was pared by 5 bases and J by 0 bases, with 11 bases between. The CDR3 is made up of 14 amino acids. The germline V gene encodes CDR1 MNHEY and CDR2 SMNVEV (reference sequence). CDR3 amino acids: CASSPSAFSYEQYF. The CDR3 region has the DNA TGTGCCAGCAGTCCCTCGGCGTTCTCCTACGAGCAGTACTTC.

The chain recombines TRBV5-5 with TRBJ2-7, with 8 bases fitting TRBD2. Germline assignment: CDR1 SGHKS and CDR2 YYEKEE (reference sequence). CDR3 length equals 15 residues. Trimming took 4 bases from V and 5 from J; bases not matched to a gene: 11. The CDR3 region is CASSADFSGIDEQYF. For the CDR3, the DNA is TGTGCCAGCAGCGCCGACTTTAGCGGGATCGACGAGCAGTACTTC. Together with reference TRBV5-5 and TRBJ2-7, the CDR3 gives the full variable domain: DAGVTQSPTHLIKTRGQQVTLRCSPISGHKSVSWYQQVLGQGPQFIFQYYEKEERGRGNFPDRFSARQFPNYSSELNVNALLLGDSALYLCASSADFSGIDEQYFGPGTRLTVT.

This clone was detected once. The chain combines TRBV10-1 with TRBJ2-7; TRBD2 aligns across 8 bases. The ends lost 3 bases at V and 1 base at J; junction bases unmatched: 5. Germline values: CDR1 WNHNN, CDR2 SYGVQD (reference sequence). This CDR3 comprises 15 residues. CDR3 sequence (DNA): TGCGCCAGCAGTGATCTAGCGGGTTTTTCCTACGAGCAGTACTTC. Translated, it gives CASSDLAGFSYEQYF.

The V call is TRBV28, the J call TRBJ2-4; 7 positions agree with TRBD2. Germline CDR1 reads MDHEN; CDR2 reads SYDVKM. The CDR3 loop spans 14 amino acids. V gave up 7 bases and J gave up 8 bases; unmatched junction bases: 11. CDR3 sequence (DNA): TGTGCCAGCAACGGGCAAAGCGGGGCGGACATTCAGTACTTC. Protein sequence: CASNGQSGADIQYF.

The gene calls are TRBV5-4 and TRBJ2-7; TRBD2 matches 10 bases. Unmatched junction bases numbered 8, after V lost 4 bases and J lost 1 base. The germline V gene has CDR1 SGHNT and CDR2 YYREEE (reference sequence). This CDR3 has 16 amino acids. The CDR3 DNA is TGTGCCAGCAGCGCAGACCTAGCGGGGGAGTCCTACGAGCAGTACTTC. It encodes CASSADLAGESYEQYF.

The rearrangement uses TRBV5-5 and TRBJ2-7; the D call may be TRBD1 or TRBD2 (5 bases each). The CDR3 runs 14 residues. V was pared by 3 bases and J by 6 bases, with 16 bases between. The V gene's germline CDR1 is SGHKS and CDR2 YYEKEE (reference sequence). The CDR3 sequence is CASSSGTQVLEQYF. CDR3 bases: TGTGCCAGCAGCTCCGGGACCCAGGTACTCGAGCAGTACTTC. Complete variable domain (other parts from reference TRBV5-5 and TRBJ2-7): DAGVTQSPTHLIKTRGQQVTLRCSPISGHKSVSWYQQVLGQGPQFIFQYYEKEERGRGNFPDRFSARQFPNYSSELNVNALLLGDSALYLCASSSGTQVLEQYFGPGTRLTVT.

The chain couples TRBV5-6 to TRBJ2-1; TRBD1 matches 9 bases. This CDR3 spans 14 amino acids. The germline V gene has CDR1 SGHDT and CDR2 YYEEEE. V lost 4 bases and J lost 5; bases outside the gene matches: 4. The CDR3 DNA follows: TGTGCCAGCAGCGCGGGGACAGGGAACAATGAGCAGTTCTTC. Its translation: CASSAGTGNNEQFF.

The rearrangement joins TRBV27 to TRBJ1-1; tentatively, D is TRBD1 (6 bases). Trimming pared 6 bases from V and 6 bases from J, leaving 23 bases between. Germline V gene lookup returns CDR1 MNHEY and CDR2 SMNVEV (reference sequence). The CDR3 length is 16 residues. The CDR3, as DNA: TGTGCCAGCAGAAGATGGGGGGCCCTCGTCGTCTCTGAAGCTTTCTTT. Amino acid sequence: CASRRWGALVVSEAFF.

The genes are TRBV7-8 and TRBJ2-7; weak D call: TRBD2 (8 bases). The ends were cut back, 8 bases at V and 1 base at J, with 30 bases in the middle. CDR1 and CDR2 (germline): SGHVS, FQNEAQ. The CDR3 loop spans 19 amino acids. CDR3 sequence: CASRSNIGRGPRSSYEQYF. The CDR3 region has the DNA TGTGCCAGCCGGTCAAATATCGGGAGGGGGCCTAGGTCTTCCTACGAGCAGTACTTC.

This chain links TRBV7-9 with TRBJ1-2; 7 bases are a match to TRBD1. The CDR3 totals 16 residues. After removal of 1 base from V and 3 bases from J, the junction contained 8 bases not matched to a gene. Per germline, CDR1 SEHNR and CDR2 FQNEAQ (reference sequence). CDR3 sequence: CASSLGDSLRDYGYTF. DNA of the CDR3: TGTGCCAGCAGCTTAGGGGACAGTCTTAGGGACTATGGCTACACCTTC.

This rearrangement joins TRBV6-5 to TRBJ2-7, with D possibly being TRBD1 or TRBD2 (5 bases each). The V end was cut by 5 bases, the J end by 5 bases, with 16 bases between. This CDR3 comprises 14 residues. Germline-derived CDR1 and CDR2 are MNHEY and SVGAGI. The CDR3 loop is CASSLGVGENEQYF. CDR3 nucleotide sequence: TGTGCCAGCAGTCTGGGGGTTGGTGAAAACGAGCAGTACTTC.

V gene TRBV28 combines with J gene TRBJ1-5; D is unresolved. The CDR3 has 13 residues. V dropped 3 bases and J dropped 2 bases, with 5 bases sitting between them. The germline CDR1 and CDR2 sequences are MDHEN and SYDVKM. The CDR3 here is CASSFWGNQPQHF. CDR3 nucleotides: TGTGCCAGCAGTTTTTGGGGCAATCAGCCCCAGCATTTT.

V gene TRBV28 combines with J gene TRBJ2-5; 12 bases agree with TRBD2. Germline V gene data show CDR1 as MDHEN and CDR2 as SYDVKM. J was trimmed by 5 bases and V by 4 bases; bases with no gene match: 11. The CDR3 contains 17 residues. The CDR3 reads CASSCLVPSGRVETQYF. CDR3 nucleotide sequence: TGTGCCAGCAGTTGCCTGGTGCCTAGCGGGAGGGTGGAGACCCAGTACTTC.

The chain combines TRBV28 with TRBJ2-7; no firm D call. CDR1 is MDHEN, CDR2 SYDVKM, per germline. The V and J ends lost 4 bases and 7 bases respectively, with 17 bases between them. The CDR3 runs to 14 residues. The CDR3 nucleotides read TGTGCCAGCAGTTCCACCCCCGGATATCGGGAGCAGTACTTC. Protein: CASSSTPGYREQYF. Combining the CDR3 with reference TRBV28 and TRBJ2-7 gives the whole variable domain DVKVTQSSRYLVKRTGEKVFLECVQDMDHENMFWYRQDPGLGLRLIYFSYDVKMKEKGDIPEGYSVSREKKERFSLILESASTNQTSMYLCASSSTPGYREQYFGPGTRLTVT.

The table lists this clone with a count of one. The chain uses TRBV4-1 and TRBJ2-1; 8 nucleotides line up with TRBD2. CDR1 is MGHRA and CDR2 is YSYEKL in the germline V gene. The CDR3 spans 16 residues. The ends lost 2 bases at V and 3 bases at J; junction bases unmatched: 6. CDR3 region: CASSQQEAGVYNEQFF. The CDR3 DNA is TGCGCCAGCAGCCAACAGGAAGCGGGAGTCTACAATGAGCAGTTCTTC.

The chain joins TRBV27 to TRBJ1-5; tentatively, D is TRBD1 (6 bases). V lost 5 bases and J lost 4, with 15 bases in between. The germline gives CDR1 MNHEY, CDR2 SMNVEV (reference sequence). This CDR3 is 15 amino acids long. The CDR3 protein is CASSTGSLGNQPQHF. CDR3 DNA sequence: TGTGCCAGCAGTACAGGGAGCTTGGGGAATCAGCCCCAGCATTTT.

The V and J genes are TRBV7-9 and TRBJ2-1, with 10 nucleotides matching TRBD1. The CDR3 spans 16 residues. The ends lost 5 bases at V and 9 bases at J; junction bases unmatched: 13. Germline V lookup: CDR1 SEHNR, CDR2 FQNEAQ (reference sequence). The CDR3 nucleotides read TGTGCCAGCAGCCCCCGGGACAGGGGTCGAGAAGCTGAGCAGTTCTTC. It yields the protein CASSPRDRGREAEQFF.

The CDR3 sequence is CASSTYLGEQYF. In DNA form, the CDR3 reads TGTGCCAGCAGTACCTACTTGGGCGAGCAGTACTTC. The chain recombines TRBV25-1 with TRBJ2-7; D gene unclear. Germline-derived CDR1 and CDR2 are MGHDK and SYGVNS. This CDR3 is built from 12 residues. V lost 5 bases to trimming and J lost 6 bases, with 11 bases between them.